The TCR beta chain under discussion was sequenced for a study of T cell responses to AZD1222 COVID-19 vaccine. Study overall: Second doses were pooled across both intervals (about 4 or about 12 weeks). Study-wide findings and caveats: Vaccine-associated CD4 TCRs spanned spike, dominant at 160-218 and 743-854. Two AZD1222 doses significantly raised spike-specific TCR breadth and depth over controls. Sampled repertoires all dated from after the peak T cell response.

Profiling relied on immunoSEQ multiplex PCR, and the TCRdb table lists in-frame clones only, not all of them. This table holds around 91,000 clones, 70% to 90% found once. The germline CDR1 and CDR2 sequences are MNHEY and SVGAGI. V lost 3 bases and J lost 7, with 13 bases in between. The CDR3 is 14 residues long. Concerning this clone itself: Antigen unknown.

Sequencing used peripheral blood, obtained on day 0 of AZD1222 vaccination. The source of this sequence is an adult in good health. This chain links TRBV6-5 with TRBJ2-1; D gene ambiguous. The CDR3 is CASSYLEYGNEQFF. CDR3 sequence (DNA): TGTGCCAGCAGTTATTTGGAATACGGGAATGAGCAGTTCTTC.